Below are 17 T cell receptor beta chains sequenced from a single sample in a study of T-cell reconstitution after alpha-beta-depleted transplantation in children. The authors prepared the TCRbeta library with unique molecular identifiers. TCRdb ran MiXCR on the PCR reads and lists one entry per CDR3 protein. The sample includes 230,000 or so distinct CDR3 sequences, approximately 9.7% seen only once; the top ten take about 5%. The sequencing here drew on PBMCs from the stem cell graft donor, taken from the stem cell graft. Receptors were obtained from a human donor who donated a stem cell graft to a child with SCID.

This clonotype was detected a few times. The genes are TRBV5-1 and TRBJ1-2; 9 bases map to TRBD1. Germline V lookup: CDR1 SGHRS, CDR2 YFSETQ. The ends lost 4 bases at V and 4 bases at J; junction bases unmatched: 11. The CDR3 runs to 16 residues. CDR3 sequence (DNA): TGCGCCAGCAGCCCGTCCCCCGGGACAGGGCTCTATGGCTACACCTTC. Protein sequence: CASSPSPGTGLYGYTF.

This clonotype was recorded many times. The chain has TRBV20-1 and TRBJ2-3; a weak D match, TRBD1 (7 bases). CDR1 is DFQATT and CDR2 is SNEGSKA in the germline V gene (reference sequence). V dropped 6 bases and J dropped 2 bases, with 21 bases sitting between them. The CDR3 contains 16 residues. Here the CDR3 reads CSARREDGTDTDTQYF. CDR3 DNA: TGCAGTGCCAGAAGGGAGGATGGGACAGACACAGATACGCAGTATTTT.

Many counts were recorded for this clonotype. Here the CDR3 reads CASSLRDRGGSPLHF. CDR3 DNA: TGTGCCAGCAGCCTCCGGGACAGGGGAGGTTCACCCCTCCACTTT. The gene calls are TRBV27 and TRBJ1-6; 10 bases match TRBD1. The CDR3 contains 15 residues. V dropped 6 bases and J dropped 9; count of bases not matched to a gene: 8. The germline V gene encodes CDR1 MNHEY and CDR2 SMNVEV (reference sequence).

This clonotype was seen repeatedly, ten times or more. The chain carries TRBV5-1 and TRBJ2-2; possibly TRBD2 for D (5 bases). The CDR3 runs 17 residues. In germline, CDR1 is SGHRS, CDR2 YFSETQ. Trimming cost V 8 bases and J 5 bases, with 25 bases left between them. CDR3 residues: CASYPKPTGGRTGELFF. The CDR3 DNA reads as TGCGCCAGTTACCCCAAACCGACTGGAGGAAGGACCGGGGAGCTGTTTTTT.

This clonotype was recorded many times. CDR3 sequence: CASSQDRAAEAFF. The CDR3 DNA is TGTGCCAGCAGCCAAGATCGAGCCGCTGAAGCTTTCTTT. V gene TRBV3-1 combines with J gene TRBJ1-1; unclear D gene. V was clipped by 0 bases and J by 6 bases, with 8 bases between them. Germline lookup yields CDR1 LGHDT and CDR2 YNNKEL (reference sequence). CDR3 length: 13 residues.

This clonotype was observed many times. V usage is TRBV20-1 and J usage is TRBJ1-5; no definite D call. V was pared by 2 bases and J by 5 bases, with 10 bases between. This CDR3 comprises 13 residues. Per the germline V gene, CDR1 is DFQATT and CDR2 is SNEGSKA (reference sequence). The CDR3 DNA reads as TGCAGTGCTAGATTGGACGGCGATCAGCCCCAGCATTTT. It codes for CSARLDGDQPQHF.

This clonotype has a handful of counts. The chain joins TRBV28 to TRBJ2-1; the D is unclear. This CDR3 is built from 13 residues. Looked up from germline, CDR1 is MDHEN and CDR2 is SYDVKM. V was pared by 7 bases and J by 4 bases, with 11 bases between. The CDR3 DNA is TGTGCCAGCATGGGAATTCCGTACAATGAGCAGTTCTTC. Translation: CASMGIPYNEQFF.

This clonotype was seen at least ten times. The chain has TRBV9 and TRBJ1-3; D may be TRBD1 (5 bases). There are 15 residues in the CDR3. From germline, CDR1 is SGDLS and CDR2 YYNGEE. The V end lost 0 bases, the J end lost 0 bases, and 7 bases lay between the germline ends. The CDR3 nucleotides are TGTGCCAGCAGCGTAGGACAGTCCTCTGGAAACACCATATATTTT. This codes for CASSVGQSSGNTIYF.

This clonotype was picked up a small number of times. The CDR3 here is CASSRQGSETQYF. In nucleotides, the CDR3 is TGTGCCAGCAGCCGACAGGGATCAGAGACCCAGTACTTC. The V and J genes are TRBV3-1 and TRBJ2-5; 7 bases agree with TRBD1. Looked up from germline, CDR1 is LGHDT and CDR2 is YNNKEL (reference sequence). V was clipped by 4 bases and J by 4 bases; unmatched bases: 3. The CDR3 loop spans 13 amino acids.

This clonotype was found many times. This rearrangement joins TRBV20-1 to TRBJ2-1, with 8 bases lining up with TRBD2. Germline CDR1 is DFQATT and CDR2 is SNEGSKA (reference sequence). The ends lost 8 bases at V and 4 bases at J; junction bases unmatched: 7. CDR3 length: 13 residues. CDR3 sequence: CSFPGLDYNEQFF. The DNA of the CDR3 is TGCAGTTTTCCGGGACTAGATTACAATGAGCAGTTCTTC.

This clonotype was observed many times. The CDR3 DNA is TGTGCCAGCAGCCTACAGGGAACCAATCAGCCCCAGCATTTT. This translates into CASSLQGTNQPQHF. The rearrangement joins TRBV25-1 to TRBJ1-5, with TRBD1 as a possible D gene (6 bases). The CDR3 spans 14 residues. Looked up from germline, CDR1 is MGHDK and CDR2 is SYGVNS. The germline V and J ends were trimmed by 6 bases and 3 bases, with 12 bases remaining between them.

At least ten counts were recorded for this clonotype. The chain recombines TRBV21-1 with TRBJ1-2. TRBV21-1 is classified as a pseudogene. The CDR3 has 19 amino acids. CDR3 in amino acids: CASSKKSRRPNLSNYGYTF. DNA of the CDR3: TGTGCCAGCAGCAAAAAATCGCGACGGCCCAACCTTTCTAACTATGGCTACACCTTC.

This clonotype was detected many times. V is TRBV5-1 and J is TRBJ2-1; 10 nucleotides agree with TRBD1. This CDR3 spans 15 amino acids. Germline V gene data show CDR1 as SGHRS and CDR2 as YFSETQ. The trim removed 3 bases at V and 7 bases at J, leaving 7 bases unmatched. The CDR3 sequence is CASSWAGTGENEQFF. CDR3 in DNA: TGCGCCAGCAGCTGGGCCGGGACAGGGGAGAATGAGCAGTTCTTC. Supplemented by reference TRBV5-1 and TRBJ2-1, the full variable domain reads KAGVTQTPRYLIKTRGQQVTLSCSPISGHRSVSWYQQTPGQGLQFLFEYFSETQRNKGNFPGRFSGRQFSNSRSEMNVSTLELGDSALYLCASSWAGTGENEQFFGPGTRLTVL.

This clonotype was seen at least ten times. The chain is built from TRBV20-1 and TRBJ2-3; TRBD2 matches 7 bases. The CDR3 sequence is 14 residues long. Germline trimming cut 4 bases from V and 0 bases from J; bases unmatched to any gene: 4. Germline V gene lookup returns CDR1 DFQATT and CDR2 SNEGSKA (reference sequence). CDR3 sequence (DNA): TGCAGTGCTATCCCGGGACTAAGCACAGATACGCAGTATTTT. Protein: CSAIPGLSTDTQYF.

This clonotype was observed many times. This chain uses TRBV6-5 with TRBJ1-1; D remains unclear. V was cut by 5 bases and J by 0 bases, with 10 bases left in between. CDR1 is MNHEY, CDR2 SVGAGI, per germline. The CDR3 is made up of 14 amino acids. CDR3 bases: TGTGCCAGCAGTCGAGGGTTCTTGAACACTGAAGCTTTCTTT. Its translation is CASSRGFLNTEAFF.

This clonotype was seen ten or more times. The chain carries TRBV3-1 and TRBJ1-2, with TRBD1 identical over 7 bases. The CDR3 runs to 13 residues. V shed 6 bases and J 3 bases; nucleotides not matched to a gene: 4. Germline V gives CDR1 LGHDT, CDR2 YNNKEL (reference sequence). For the CDR3, the DNA is TGTGCCAGCAGACGCAGGGGGTACTATGGCTACACCTTC. It yields the protein CASRRRGYYGYTF.

In its sample, this clonotype was seen many times. The chain couples TRBV5-1 to TRBJ1-1, with 9 nucleotides matching TRBD1. After removal of 0 bases from V and 2 bases from J, the junction contained 5 bases not matched to a gene. The CDR3 is made up of 16 amino acids. Germline CDR1 and CDR2: SGHRS and YFSETQ. Written as DNA, the CDR3 is TGCGCCAGCAGCTTGGGGTGGACAGGGGCCAACACTGAAGCTTTCTTT. Protein: CASSLGWTGANTEAFF.